One and the same sample provided the 14 T cell receptor beta chains below, sequenced in a study of cytomegalovirus exposure and HLA in healthy donors. PCR primers comprised 60 Vbeta and 13 Jbeta primers. Produced via immunoSEQ multiplex PCR; TCRdb's table is partial and in-frame only. The table has approximately 41,000 clones, 81% seen once. Material for sequencing was PBMCs. These receptors were collected from a man aged 50 to 59 in good health and CMV-seronegative.

The CDR3 DNA reads as TGTGCCAGTGCCCCAGGGGGCGGTGGAAACACCATATATTTT. This codes for CASAPGGGGNTIYF. The chain employs TRBV19 and TRBJ1-3; 8 nucleotides align to TRBD1. Germline lookup yields CDR1 LNHDA and CDR2 SQIVND (reference sequence). This CDR3 has 14 amino acids. With 8 bases clipped from V and 3 bases from J, the junction kept 6 bases outside the gene matches.

The chain links TRBV5-1 to TRBJ2-2, with TRBD1 matching 8 bases. The CDR3 extends over 15 amino acids. J gave up 4 bases and V 0 bases, and 2 bases lay outside the gene matches. CDR1 and CDR2 from the germline V gene are SGHRS and YFSETQ. The CDR3 coding sequence is TGCGCCAGCAGCTTGGGCGGGACAGGCACCGGGGAGCTGTTTTTT. It codes for CASSLGGTGTGELFF.

The rearrangement uses TRBV19 and TRBJ1-3; D gene unclear. V was trimmed by 3 bases and J by 0 bases, leaving 9 bases between them. The germline V gene has CDR1 LNHDA and CDR2 SQIVND (reference sequence). The CDR3 extends over 15 amino acids. The CDR3 region is CASSIPRTSGNTIYF. DNA of the CDR3: TGTGCCAGTAGTATCCCCAGAACCTCTGGAAACACCATATATTTT.

This chain links TRBV7-2 with TRBJ2-7, with D perhaps matching TRBD2 (6 bases). With 1 base removed from V and 2 bases from J, the gap between germline ends came to 15 bases. This CDR3 is built from 16 residues. Germline loops: CDR1 SGHTA, CDR2 FQGNSA. The CDR3 bases are TGTGCCAGCAGCTTAGGGACGGGACTGGGGACCTACGAGCAGTACTTC. Its protein is CASSLGTGLGTYEQYF. The full variable domain, in which reference TRBV7-2 and TRBJ2-7 provide the parts outside the CDR3, is GAGVSQSPSNKVTEKGKDVELRCDPISGHTALYWYRQSLGQGLEFLIYFQGNSAPDKSGLPSDRFSAERTGGSVSTLTIQRTQQEDSAVYLCASSLGTGLGTYEQYFGPGTRLTVT.

J is TRBJ2-3 and V is TRBV5-1; 12 bases fit TRBD2. The V and J ends lost 7 bases and 3 bases, in that order; junction bases with no gene match: 9. From germline, CDR1 is SGHRS and CDR2 YFSETQ. The CDR3 is 16 residues long. CDR3 DNA: TGCGCCAGCCGACTAGCGGGAGCGGGGGGAACAGATACGCAGTATTTT. Protein: CASRLAGAGGTDTQYF.

This clone was detected once. V gene TRBV9 combines with J gene TRBJ1-4; D gene unclear. The V gene's germline CDR1 is SGDLS and CDR2 YYNGEE. V shed 10 bases and J shed 0 bases, with 13 bases lying between them. The CDR3 contains 14 residues. CDR3 coding DNA: TGTGCCTGCACCACTGAGGCAACTAATGAAAAACTGTTTTTT. Residues: CACTTEATNEKLFF.

This chain connects TRBV7-3 to TRBJ1-2; 8 nucleotides line up with TRBD1. The V and J ends lost 4 bases and 7 bases, in that order; junction bases with no gene match: 2. Germline V gene data show CDR1 as SGHTA and CDR2 as FQGTGA. The CDR3 length is 12 residues. The CDR3 DNA reads TGTGCCAGCAGCTCGGGGACAGGTGGCTACACCTTC. It yields the protein CASSSGTGGYTF.

This clone was seen only a few times. The chain is built from TRBV28 and TRBJ2-5, with a weak D call TRBD1 (6 bases). Germline V gene lookup returns CDR1 MDHEN and CDR2 SYDVKM. V was trimmed by 8 bases and J by 1 base, leaving 11 bases between them. The CDR3 sequence is 13 residues long. CDR3 DNA: TGTGCCAGCCTGGGGACACCCCAAGAGACCCAGTACTTC. It codes for CASLGTPQETQYF.

This chain joins TRBV7-9 and TRBJ1-5, with 7 bases aligning to TRBD1. V was pared by 5 bases and J by 5 bases, with 9 bases of the junction left unmatched. CDR1 SEHNR and CDR2 FQNEAQ come from the germline V gene (reference sequence). CDR3 length: 15 residues. In nucleotides, the CDR3 is TGTGCCAGCAGCACCGCTACAGGGGCCCATCAGCCCCAGCATTTT. Translating it yields CASSTATGAHQPQHF.

As to this clone: A junction end diverges from the germline sequence, so it may reflect a read error. V gene TRBV7-9 combines with J gene TRBJ1-1; D is undetermined. The CDR3 sequence is 14 residues long. CDR1 and CDR2 from the germline V gene are SEHNR and FQNEAQ (reference sequence). CDR3 sequence (DNA): TGTTCCAGCAGCCACTATACACAGAACACTGAAGCTTTCTTT. Protein: CSSSHYTQNTEAFF.

The chain recombines TRBV4-3 with TRBJ2-5, with TRBD2 identical over 7 bases. With 5 bases clipped from V and 1 base from J, the junction kept 7 bases outside the gene matches. CDR3 length: 15 residues. CDR1 and CDR2 (germline): LGHNA, YSLEER. CDR3 bases: TGCGCCAGCAGCGGGACTACGCGGGGCCAAGAGACCCAGTACTTC. It encodes CASSGTTRGQETQYF.

The rearrangement uses TRBV11-2 and TRBJ2-7; D uncertain. The length of the CDR3 is 11 residues. The germline V gene encodes CDR1 SGHAT and CDR2 FQNNGV. V gave up 5 bases and J gave up 5 bases, with 7 bases separating them. The CDR3 reads CASSPLDEQYF. DNA of the CDR3: TGTGCCAGCAGCCCACTTGACGAGCAGTACTTC. The full variable domain, in which reference TRBV11-2 and TRBJ2-7 provide the parts outside the CDR3, is EAGVAQSPRYKIIEKRQSVAFWCNPISGHATLYWYQQILGQGPKLLIQFQNNGVVDDSQLPKDRFSAERLKGVDSTLKIQPAKLEDSAVYLCASSPLDEQYFGPGTRLTVT.

The V and J genes are TRBV10-3 and TRBJ2-1; 13 positions agree with TRBD2. CDR1 ENHRY and CDR2 SYGVKD come from the germline V gene. J lost 3 bases, V lost 3 bases, and 2 bases had no gene match. This CDR3 is built from 16 residues. The chain's CDR3 is CAISDRTSGGYNEQFF. In DNA, the CDR3 is TGTGCCATCAGTGACCGGACTAGCGGGGGCTACAATGAGCAGTTCTTC.

The J gene is TRBJ1-2, the V gene TRBV5-5; TRBD1 is a possible D gene (5 bases). The V gene's germline CDR1 is SGHKS and CDR2 YYEKEE (reference sequence). The CDR3 is 15 amino acids. Trimming removed 4 bases from V and 7 bases from J, with 20 bases in between. The CDR3 reads CASSGRVLGGFGYTF. CDR3 nucleotides: TGTGCCAGCAGCGGTCGGGTTCTGGGGGGGTTTGGCTACACCTTC. Drawing the rest from reference TRBV5-5 and TRBJ1-2, the complete variable domain is DAGVTQSPTHLIKTRGQQVTLRCSPISGHKSVSWYQQVLGQGPQFIFQYYEKEERGRGNFPDRFSARQFPNYSSELNVNALLLGDSALYLCASSGRVLGGFGYTFGSGTRLTVV.